This TCR beta chain was captured by sequencing in a study of T cells in Graves' hyperthyroidism and ophthalmopathy. Study as a whole: Staff took peripheral blood when the initial diagnosis was made, before any treatment began.

The count of this clonotype is one. The antigen remains undetermined. Study results and caveats: The majority of expanded thyroid clonotypes above 0.001 also appeared in blood.

The CDR3 extends over 16 amino acids. V was trimmed by 4 bases and J by 0 bases, leaving 13 bases between them. Germline assignment: CDR1 SGDLS and CDR2 YYNGEE. Regions amplified from RNA transcripts were the TCR beta CDR3 regions. First-round RT-PCR of the TCR CDR3 relied on the HTBI primer set. TCRdb passed the multiplex PCR reads through MiXCR, listing each CDR3 protein once. This table has 92,000 or so distinct CDR3 sequences, roughly 49% appearing once. Those patients with uncontrolled infection, other autoimmune disease, pregnancy or lactation were excluded. Sequencing input: blood. This sequence was found in a woman aged 40-49 years with Graves' hyperthyroidism. The rearrangement uses TRBV9 and TRBJ1-4; tentative D call: TRBD1 (5 bases). The DNA of the CDR3 is TGTGCCAGCAGCCCACCCGGGACTGCAACTAATGAAAAACTGTTTTTT. Its translation: CASSPPGTATNEKLFF.